This T cell receptor beta chain comes out of a study of blood T cell repertoires in COVID-19. Study information: The origin of the acute and convalescent COVID-19 samples was the United States, Italy and Spain. From T cells, B-cell-depleted T cells, or PBMCs came the material, which was cDNA or gDNA.

The CDR3 is made up of 16 amino acids. V lost 6 bases and J lost 6; bases outside the gene matches: 13. Per germline, CDR1 MDHEN and CDR2 SYDVKM. Study processing details: How many nucleated cells were present was estimated from reference gene primer amplification. Method: immunoSEQ multiplex PCR; TCRdb's copy keeps in-frame clones and lacks some. Clone size and the V and J calls come from that table; the DNA yielded D and trimming. The data hold around 340,000 clones, with approximately 83% observed a single time. Sequencing used PBMCs or T cells enriched from blood (not recorded which). The chain couples TRBV28 to TRBJ2-7; the match to TRBD2 covers 11 bases. The receptor was isolated from a woman aged 40 to 55 with acute COVID-19. The CDR3 sequence: CASSPTTSGKVGEQYF. The CDR3 DNA is TGTGCCAGCAGCCCCACGACTAGCGGGAAAGTCGGCGAGCAGTACTTC.